This T cell receptor (beta chain) was sequenced during a study of T-cell memory formation after mild COVID-19. The CDR3 runs to 13 residues. Germline V CDR1 and CDR2: MNHEY, SMNVEV (reference sequence). The germline V and J ends were trimmed by 5 bases and 1 base, with 8 bases remaining between them. TCRdb called the 5' RACE reads again in MiXCR, with one record for every CDR3 protein. This table holds roughly 480,000 distinct CDR3 sequences, 20% to 25% found once. The chain couples TRBV27 to TRBJ1-1; D not resolved. This TCR derives from an adult woman who had mild COVID-19 (a few samples of this study predate the infection). Cell type and time point are not known. Sequencing was carried out using PBMCs or a T cell subset sorted from them (not recorded which). The CDR3 DNA is TGTGCCAGCAGTCTCCGGGCGAACACTGAAGCTTTCTTT. Translated: CASSLRANTEAFF.